These 21 T cell receptor beta chains originate from one sample sequenced in a study of cytomegalovirus exposure and HLA in healthy donors. The method was immunoSEQ multiplex PCR; TCRdb's version includes in-frame clones alone and lacks a portion of them. Of fewer than 140,000 clones in the sample, roughly nine tenths were seen once. The sequenced material came from PBMCs. Receptors originate from a woman under 30 in good health and CMV-seropositive.

The rearrangement uses TRBV27 and TRBJ1-6; 9 nucleotides match TRBD1. The CDR3 covers 15 residues. CDR1 MNHEY and CDR2 SMNVEV come from the germline V gene (reference sequence). J was trimmed by 8 bases and V by 6 bases; bases with no gene match: 8. CDR3 sequence reads: CASRRQQGAYSPLHF. DNA for the CDR3: TGTGCCAGCAGACGTCAACAGGGGGCTTATTCACCCCTCCACTTT.

The chain has TRBV5-4 and TRBJ2-5; 8 bases match TRBD2. Trimming took 4 bases from V and 4 from J; bases not matched to a gene: 9. This CDR3 spans 15 amino acids. Germline V lookup: CDR1 SGHNT, CDR2 YYREEE (reference sequence). Here the CDR3 reads CASSTVGGGRETQYF. CDR3 DNA sequence: TGTGCCAGCAGCACTGTCGGGGGGGGCCGAGAGACCCAGTACTTC.

In DNA, the CDR3 is TGTGCCAGCAGTTGGACTAGCGGCCCCTACGAGCAGTACTTC. This translates into CASSWTSGPYEQYF. The chain has TRBV14 and TRBJ2-7; 10 bases match TRBD2. V trimming: 6 bases; J trimming: 2 bases; junction bases outside the gene matches: 4. The CDR3 has 14 amino acids. Germline CDR1 and CDR2: SGHDN and FVKESK.

V gene TRBV7-9 combines with J gene TRBJ2-2; tentatively, D is TRBD1 (5 bases). CDR1 is SEHNR and CDR2 is FQNEAQ in the germline V gene (reference sequence). The CDR3 spans 13 residues. The ends were cut back, 5 bases at V and 8 bases at J, with 12 bases in the middle. CDR3: CASSKNQGGELFF. CDR3 nucleotide sequence: TGTGCCAGCAGCAAAAACCAGGGAGGGGAGCTGTTTTTT.

The chain carries TRBV7-9 and TRBJ2-5; TRBD2 aligns across 13 bases. With V trimmed by 5 bases and J by 3 bases, 9 bases remained unmatched. Germline V gene lookup returns CDR1 SEHNR and CDR2 FQNEAQ (reference sequence). The CDR3 sequence is 17 residues long. CDR3 protein: CASSRRGLAGRKETQYF. The CDR3 nucleotides read TGTGCCAGCAGCCGGAGGGGACTAGCGGGGCGTAAAGAGACCCAGTACTTC.

The chain is built from TRBV18 and TRBJ1-2; D not resolved. Deletions cut 6 bases from V and 2 bases from J, with 10 bases between. The CDR3 contains 13 residues. The germline gives CDR1 KGHSH, CDR2 LQKENI. The CDR3 here is CASSETENYGYTF. DNA for the CDR3: TGTGCCAGCTCCGAGACTGAGAACTATGGCTACACCTTC.

This clone was detected only a few times. In DNA form, the CDR3 reads TGTGCCAGCAGTTATGGACGGGGAAATCAGCCCCAGCATTTT. The encoded protein is CASSYGRGNQPQHF. The chain carries TRBV6-5 and TRBJ1-5; D not resolved. The ends were cut back, 3 bases at V and 4 bases at J, with 10 bases in the middle. The germline CDR1 and CDR2 sequences are MNHEY and SVGAGI. This CDR3 spans 14 amino acids.

This chain joins TRBV27 and TRBJ1-2, with D hard to call. The CDR3 is 14 amino acids. Germline loops: CDR1 MNHEY, CDR2 SMNVEV (reference sequence). V was clipped by 0 bases and J by 5 bases, with 10 bases between them. CDR3 protein: CASSLSAGRYGYTF. In nucleotides, the CDR3 is TGTGCCAGCAGTTTATCGGCAGGCCGTTATGGCTACACCTTC.

This chain links TRBV6-5 with TRBJ2-2, with D tentatively TRBD2 (5 bases). Germline assignment: CDR1 MNHEY and CDR2 SVGAGI. The V end lost 8 bases, the J end lost 2 bases, and 12 bases lay between the germline ends. This CDR3 is 14 amino acids long. CDR3 sequence reads: CASGRGFNTGELFF. CDR3 sequence (DNA): TGTGCCAGCGGTCGGGGTTTTAACACCGGGGAGCTGTTTTTT.

As DNA, the CDR3 is TGCGCCAGTGGAAGGGGGGGCGACACCGGGGAGCTGTTTTTT. It translates to CASGRGGDTGELFF. This rearrangement joins TRBV10-1 to TRBJ2-2; D possibly corresponds to TRBD2 (7 bases). CDR3 size: 14 residues. CDR1 WNHNN and CDR2 SYGVQD come from the germline V gene (reference sequence). V was cut by 9 bases and J by 3 bases, with 14 bases left in between.

The chain combines TRBV14 with TRBJ1-2; 10 positions match TRBD1. V lost 4 bases and J lost 4; bases outside the gene matches: 3. Per the germline V gene, CDR1 is SGHDN and CDR2 is FVKESK. The CDR3 is made up of 14 amino acids. The CDR3, as DNA: TGTGCCAGCAGCCTCAGGACAGGGGGCTATGGCTACACCTTC. It translates to CASSLRTGGYGYTF.

The chain carries TRBV4-1 and TRBJ2-1; 13 bases line up with TRBD2. The trim removed 3 bases at V and 9 bases at J, leaving 11 bases unmatched. Germline V gives CDR1 MGHRA, CDR2 YSYEKL. The CDR3 runs 17 residues. The CDR3 DNA sequence: TGCGCCAGCAGCCACTTAGACCTCGGACTAGCGGGGGCTGAGCAGTTCTTC. Translating gives CASSHLDLGLAGAEQFF.

This chain links TRBV6-5 with TRBJ1-1; 8 bases agree with TRBD1. Germline trimming cut 5 bases from V and 4 bases from J; bases unmatched to any gene: 9. Germline-derived CDR1 and CDR2 are MNHEY and SVGAGI. CDR3 size: 15 residues. The CDR3 DNA follows: TGTGCCAGCAGTCCGGACAGGGCGGCGGGCACTGAAGCTTTCTTT. Translated: CASSPDRAAGTEAFF.

The rearrangement uses TRBV5-1 and TRBJ1-3; the match to TRBD1 covers 7 bases. The CDR3 has 16 amino acids. In germline, CDR1 is SGHRS, CDR2 YFSETQ. The trim removed 0 bases at V and 0 bases at J, leaving 3 bases unmatched. The CDR3 loop reads CASSLVGQTSGNTIYF. The DNA of the CDR3 is TGCGCCAGCAGCTTGGTGGGACAGACCTCTGGAAACACCATATATTTT.

DNA for the CDR3: TGTGCCAGCAGTTACTCGAGGGACCAAGAGACCCAGTACTTC. It translates to CASSYSRDQETQYF. This chain connects TRBV6-6 to TRBJ2-5; TRBD2 might be the D (5 bases). V lost 0 bases and J lost 0, with 5 bases in between. The germline CDR1 and CDR2 sequences are MNHNY and SVGAGI (reference sequence). CDR3 size: 14 residues.

This sequence joins TRBV27 and TRBJ2-1; a possible D gene is TRBD1 (6 bases). The CDR3 spans 15 residues. Germline V gene data show CDR1 as MNHEY and CDR2 as SMNVEV (reference sequence). V was clipped by 7 bases and J by 3 bases, with 16 bases between them. As DNA, the CDR3 is TGTGCCAGCAACTTTTACAGGGCAAACTACAATGAGCAGTTCTTC. Its protein is CASNFYRANYNEQFF.

The count of this clone is one. The rearrangement links TRBV7-6 to TRBJ1-1; TRBD1 agrees at 7 bases. There are 16 residues in the CDR3. V dropped 2 bases and J dropped 5; count of bases not matched to a gene: 11. Germline V CDR1 and CDR2: SGHVS, FNYEAQ. The CDR3 sequence is CASSLFDRVLRTEAFF. DNA for the CDR3: TGTGCCAGCAGCTTATTCGACAGGGTTTTGAGAACTGAAGCTTTCTTT.

The J gene is TRBJ2-3, the V gene TRBV5-6; TRBD2 matches at 8 bases. The CDR3 consists of 18 residues. Germline V CDR1 and CDR2: SGHDT, YYEEEE. The V and J ends lost 0 bases and 0 bases, in that order; junction bases with no gene match: 9. CDR3 loop: CASSLVLPAGDSTDTQYF. The CDR3 region has the DNA TGTGCCAGCAGCTTGGTTCTCCCAGCGGGGGATAGCACAGATACGCAGTATTTT.

The chain recombines TRBV15 with TRBJ2-7; TRBD1 matches at 7 bases. From germline, CDR1 is LNHNV and CDR2 YYDKDF (reference sequence). The CDR3 totals 16 residues. Trimming cost V 2 bases and J 4 bases; bases outside gene matches: 11. Written as DNA, the CDR3 is TGTGCCACCAGCAGACGGTCGACAGGGACGATATACGAGCAGTACTTC. This gives the protein CATSRRSTGTIYEQYF.

The chain couples TRBV7-6 to TRBJ1-3; 7 bases map to TRBD1. The germline gives CDR1 SGHVS, CDR2 FNYEAQ. The V segment lost 2 bases and the J segment 4 bases; nucleotides outside the gene matches: 2. The CDR3 is 14 amino acids. Written as DNA, the CDR3 is TGTGCCAGCAGCTTAACAGGGGCGGGAAACACCATATATTTT. Its translation is CASSLTGAGNTIYF.

The V call is TRBV6-1, the J call TRBJ2-2; TRBD2 might be the D (5 bases). CDR3 size: 14 residues. Deletions cut 9 bases from V and 10 bases from J, with 21 bases between. Germline V gene data show CDR1 as MNHNS and CDR2 as SASEGT. The CDR3 sequence is CARRGPEPLVELFF. In nucleotides, the CDR3 is TGTGCCAGGAGAGGGCCGGAGCCCTTGGTGGAGCTGTTTTTT.